This entry lists 30 T cell receptor beta chains sequenced from one sample in a study of T cells after yellow fever vaccination. In TCRdb, the 5' RACE reads were re-called with MiXCR into one record per CDR3 protein. This sample has around 530,000 distinct CDR3 sequences; roughly a sixth occur once, and the top ten carry 17%. This specimen was PBMCs, taken roughly 5 days after the first yellow fever vaccination. These receptors originate from a man aged 18 to 30 who received the YFV17D yellow fever vaccine.

The sample holds a few counts of this clonotype. The chain uses TRBV29-1 and TRBJ2-1; D gene unclear. The CDR3 runs to 12 residues. V dropped 3 bases and J dropped 5 bases, with 8 bases sitting between them. Germline V gene data show CDR1 as SQVTM and CDR2 as ANQGSEA. The chain's CDR3 is CSVDPRNNEQFF. CDR3 in DNA: TGCAGCGTTGACCCCCGGAACAATGAGCAGTTCTTC.

This sequence joins TRBV4-1 and TRBJ2-7; 8 bases match TRBD2. V dropped 1 base and J dropped 3; count of bases not matched to a gene: 5. The germline V gene encodes CDR1 MGHRA and CDR2 YSYEKL. The CDR3 sequence is 15 residues long. In nucleotides, the CDR3 is TGCGCCAGCAGCCAAGTCAGCGGGGGAGGCTACGAGCAGTACTTC. As protein: CASSQVSGGGYEQYF.

In its sample, this clonotype was seen many times. The V gene is TRBV12-3 or TRBV12-4, the J gene TRBJ2-7; 8 bases are a match to TRBD2. V lost 3 bases and J lost 7; bases outside the gene matches: 5. This CDR3 has 13 amino acids. CDR3 region: CASSFGGAREQYV. The CDR3 DNA reads TGTGCCAGCAGTTTCGGGGGGGCTCGAGAGCAGTACGTC.

This clonotype was counted ten times or more. The junction departs from the called germline gene at one end, perhaps through a read error. The chain couples TRBV12-3 or TRBV12-4 to TRBJ1-5, with D unresolved. The CDR3 is 13 amino acids. The CDR3 nucleotides are TGTGCCAGCAGCTTAGCGCTTGGCCAGCCCCAGCATTTT. It translates to CASSLALGQPQHF.

This sequence joins TRBV7-9 and TRBJ2-3; D uncertain. The CDR3 runs to 15 residues. Germline values: CDR1 SEHNR, CDR2 FQNEAQ (reference sequence). The V end lost 1 base, the J end lost 5 bases, and 13 bases lay between the germline ends. The CDR3 region has the DNA TGTGCCAGCAGCTTAGACGGGTTTTGGATAGATACGCAGTATTTT. Translated, it gives CASSLDGFWIDTQYF. Complete variable domain (other parts from reference TRBV7-9 and TRBJ2-3): DTGVSQNPRHKITKRGQNVTFRCDPISEHNRLYWYRQTLGQGPEFLTYFQNEAQLEKSRLLSDRFSAERPKGSFSTLEIQRTEQGDSAMYLCASSLDGFWIDTQYFGPGTRLTVL.

This clonotype was counted only a few times. The chain carries TRBV5-1 and TRBJ1-4; perhaps TRBD1 as D (6 bases). CDR1 is SGHRS and CDR2 is YFSETQ in the germline V gene. The V gene lost 4 bases and the J gene lost 6 bases, with 19 bases spanning the gap. The CDR3 totals 16 residues. CDR3 sequence (DNA): TGCGCCAGCAGCGAGACCCCCGACAGGACGGATGAAAAACTGTTTTTT. It translates to CASSETPDRTDEKLFF. The whole variable domain, filled in from reference TRBV5-1 and TRBJ1-4, reads KAGVTQTPRYLIKTRGQQVTLSCSPISGHRSVSWYQQTPGQGLQFLFEYFSETQRNKGNFPGRFSGRQFSNSRSEMNVSTLELGDSALYLCASSETPDRTDEKLFFGSGTQLSVL.

The V and J genes are TRBV4-2 and TRBJ2-2, with 10 bases fitting TRBD2. V was pared by 2 bases and J by 3 bases, with 12 bases of the junction left unmatched. There are 19 residues in the CDR3. CDR1 is LGHNA and CDR2 is YNFKEQ in the germline V gene. The CDR3 protein is CASSQISRSGGADTGELFF. CDR3 coding DNA: TGTGCCAGCAGCCAAATAAGTCGGAGCGGGGGGGCGGACACCGGGGAGCTGTTTTTT.

J is TRBJ2-3 and V is TRBV20-1, with D possibly matching TRBD2 (6 bases). The ends were cut back, 6 bases at V and 4 bases at J, with 20 bases in the middle. Germline V CDR1 and CDR2: DFQATT, SNEGSKA (reference sequence). This CDR3 comprises 15 residues. The chain's CDR3 is CSATVGLWGADTQYF. Here the CDR3 DNA reads TGCAGTGCCACCGTGGGACTTTGGGGCGCAGATACGCAGTATTTT.

In its sample, this clonotype was seen a few times. This chain connects TRBV5-5 to TRBJ2-5; 7 positions match TRBD2. The CDR3 is made up of 14 amino acids. Germline CDR1 SGHKS, CDR2 YYEKEE (reference sequence). The trim removed 2 bases at V and 1 base at J, leaving 2 bases unmatched. DNA for the CDR3: TGTGCCAGCAGCTTCGGGACTACCCAAGAGACCCAGTACTTC. The encoded protein is CASSFGTTQETQYF.

This clonotype occurred a few times. This rearrangement joins TRBV4-2 to TRBJ2-5; 11 bases agree with TRBD2. In germline, CDR1 is LGHNA, CDR2 YNFKEQ. The V gene end was trimmed by 0 bases and the J gene end by 0 bases; junction bases not matched to a gene: 12. This CDR3 is 20 amino acids long. CDR3 in amino acids: CASSQDLGLAGGRYQETQYF. The CDR3 nucleotides are TGTGCCAGCAGCCAAGATTTAGGGCTAGCGGGGGGCCGGTACCAAGAGACCCAGTACTTC.

This clonotype has more than one count but fewer than ten. This chain links TRBV7-9 with TRBJ1-5, with D unclear. Germline V gene sequence: CDR1 SEHNR, CDR2 FQNEAQ (reference sequence). The CDR3 covers 17 residues. V gave up 7 bases and J gave up 1 base, with 20 bases separating them. CDR3 coding DNA: TGTGCCAGCACCGATTCAAGGGTAGGGAACAGCAATCAGCCCCAGCATTTT. Amino acid sequence: CASTDSRVGNSNQPQHF. The full variable domain, its missing parts supplied by reference TRBV7-9 and TRBJ1-5, is DTGVSQNPRHKITKRGQNVTFRCDPISEHNRLYWYRQTLGQGPEFLTYFQNEAQLEKSRLLSDRFSAERPKGSFSTLEIQRTEQGDSAMYLCASTDSRVGNSNQPQHFGDGTRLSIL.

The CDR3 DNA reads as TGTGCCAGCAGCCTAAGGAGCGGGGGGGCGCCCTACGAGCAGTACTTC. It codes for CASSLRSGGAPYEQYF. The chain joins TRBV12-3 or TRBV12-4 to TRBJ2-7; 10 nucleotides align to TRBD2. Trimming removed 6 bases from V and 2 bases from J; junction bases left unmatched: 10. The CDR3 loop spans 16 amino acids.

The CDR3, as DNA: TGCGCCAGCAGTTCAACAGGGGTTGACACTGAAGCTTTCTTT. It specifies CASSSTGVDTEAFF. This chain links TRBV5-1 with TRBJ1-1, with 7 bases lining up with TRBD1. The CDR3 runs 14 residues. CDR1 SGHRS and CDR2 YFSETQ come from the germline V gene. Germline trimming cut 5 bases from V and 3 bases from J; bases unmatched to any gene: 7.

This clonotype was observed a few times. This chain uses TRBV29-1 with TRBJ1-1; D gene ambiguous. The CDR3 covers 12 residues. Germline V CDR1 and CDR2: SQVTM, ANQGSEA. V was trimmed by 4 bases and J by 0 bases, leaving 6 bases between them. The DNA for the CDR3 is TGCAGCGTTGTTTCCCTGAACACTGAAGCTTTCTTT. Translation: CSVVSLNTEAFF.

This clonotype has a handful of counts. The chain carries TRBV6-2 or TRBV6-3 and TRBJ2-7, with D tentatively TRBD1 or TRBD2 (5 bases each). V lost 2 bases and J 5 bases, leaving 13 bases between the germline ends. The CDR3 covers 14 residues. Germline V gene sequence: CDR1 MNHEY, CDR2 SVGEGT. CDR3 protein: CASSYPLRGHEQYF. The DNA for the CDR3 is TGTGCCAGCAGTTACCCCCTCCGGGGCCACGAGCAGTACTTC.

This rearrangement joins TRBV6-1 to TRBJ1-2; D gene uncertain. Germline V lookup: CDR1 MNHNS, CDR2 SASEGT. This CDR3 has 13 amino acids. V lost 4 bases and J 5 bases, leaving 11 bases between the germline ends. The CDR3 sequence: CASSVEQLYGYTF. As DNA, the CDR3 is TGTGCCAGCAGTGTTGAACAGCTTTATGGCTACACCTTC.

This clonotype has a handful of counts. The CDR3 nucleotides read TGCGCCAGCAGCGTTCGACCCGCCGGTGGCACAGATACGCAGTATTTT. Translation: CASSVRPAGGTDTQYF. V and J are TRBV5-1 and TRBJ2-3, with D unresolved. The germline gives CDR1 SGHRS, CDR2 YFSETQ. Trimming cost V 4 bases and J 1 base, with 16 bases left between them. This CDR3 is 16 amino acids long. Filled out from reference TRBV5-1 and TRBJ2-3, the complete variable domain reads KAGVTQTPRYLIKTRGQQVTLSCSPISGHRSVSWYQQTPGQGLQFLFEYFSETQRNKGNFPGRFSGRQFSNSRSEMNVSTLELGDSALYLCASSVRPAGGTDTQYFGPGTRLTVL.

This chain uses TRBV19 with TRBJ1-5; D not resolved. V was cut by 3 bases and J by 0 bases, with 6 bases left in between. The CDR3 runs to 14 residues. CDR1 and CDR2 from the germline V gene are LNHDA and SQIVND (reference sequence). The CDR3: CASSISRSNQPQHF. For the CDR3, the DNA is TGTGCCAGTAGTATCAGTCGTAGCAATCAGCCCCAGCATTTT.

This clonotype was detected only a few times. This chain uses TRBV25-1 with TRBJ2-3; D gene uncertain. The V gene lost 4 bases and the J gene lost 5 bases, with 10 bases spanning the gap. Per the germline V gene, CDR1 is MGHDK and CDR2 is SYGVNS. The CDR3 has 13 amino acids. The CDR3 reads CASSALEGDTQYF. CDR3 nucleotide sequence: TGTGCCAGCAGTGCCTTGGAAGGAGATACGCAGTATTTT. Drawing the rest from reference TRBV25-1 and TRBJ2-3, the complete variable domain is EADIYQTPRYLVIGTGKKITLECSQTMGHDKMYWYQQDPGMELHLIHYSYGVNSTEKGDLSSESTVSRIRTEHFPLTLESARPSHTSQYLCASSALEGDTQYFGPGTRLTVL.

In its sample, this clonotype was seen a few times. V is TRBV28 and J is TRBJ1-2, with D perhaps TRBD1 (5 bases). Germline V gene lookup returns CDR1 MDHEN and CDR2 SYDVKM. This CDR3 contains 13 residues. Trimming took 8 bases from V and 8 from J, leaving 18 bases between them. The CDR3 nucleotides read TGTGCCAGCCTTTTCCTACCGGGGGGAGGCTACACCTTC. Translation gives CASLFLPGGGYTF.

This clonotype was observed at least ten times. V usage is TRBV7-9 and J usage is TRBJ1-1; no reliable D call. Germline V gene lookup returns CDR1 SEHNR and CDR2 FQNEAQ (reference sequence). This CDR3 contains 13 residues. Trimming removed 5 bases at V and 8 bases at J, with 15 bases between. CDR3 amino acids: CASSQVAAAEAFF. CDR3 in DNA: TGTGCCAGCAGCCAGGTGGCAGCCGCGGAAGCTTTCTTT.

This clonotype turned up a few times. This chain joins TRBV7-2 and TRBJ2-2; 8 bases line up with TRBD1. The CDR3 sequence is 15 residues long. CDR1 SGHTA and CDR2 FQGNSA come from the germline V gene. J was trimmed by 12 bases and V by 4 bases; bases with no gene match: 13. Here the CDR3 reads CASSSRLTTGAKLFF. CDR3 in DNA: TGTGCCAGCAGCTCGAGACTCACGACAGGGGCGAAGCTGTTTTTT.

There are a few counts of this clonotype. The chain is built from TRBV7-2 and TRBJ2-3; perhaps TRBD1 as D (6 bases). The CDR3 has 11 amino acids. Trimming removed 5 bases at V and 15 bases at J, with 15 bases between. CDR1 and CDR2 (germline): SGHTA, FQGNSA. Here the CDR3 reads CASSQRQAPYF. In DNA form, the CDR3 reads TGTGCCAGCAGCCAACGACAGGCGCCTTATTTT.

This clonotype was seen repeatedly, ten times or more. V gene TRBV7-2 combines with J gene TRBJ2-3; no firm D call. Germline CDR1 and CDR2: SGHTA and FQGNSA. The CDR3 totals 12 residues. V was clipped by 4 bases and J by 5 bases, with 7 bases between them. The CDR3 region has the DNA TGTGCCAGCAGCTCCTTAAGAGATACGCAGTATTTT. Residues: CASSSLRDTQYF.

This clonotype appeared many times. The chain links TRBV4-2 to TRBJ1-3; D is uncertain. From germline, CDR1 is LGHNA and CDR2 YNFKEQ. This CDR3 contains 16 residues. V lost 0 bases to trimming and J lost 0 bases, with 9 bases between them. DNA of the CDR3: TGTGCCAGCAGCCAAGATCGGGCGAGCTCTGGAAACACCATATATTTT. It encodes CASSQDRASSGNTIYF.

This clonotype was recorded a few times. The chain recombines TRBV20-1 with TRBJ1-1, with 7 bases aligning to TRBD1. V shed 1 base, J shed 4 bases, and the junction held 12 bases outside the gene matches. The CDR3 consists of 16 residues. The germline CDR1 and CDR2 sequences are DFQATT and SNEGSKA (reference sequence). The DNA for the CDR3 is TGCAGTGCTAGAGGCCCCGGTACAGGGGCGGTCACTGAAGCTTTCTTT. Amino acid sequence: CSARGPGTGAVTEAFF.

The gene calls are TRBV6-5 and TRBJ2-3; 8 bases agree with TRBD1. Germline V gives CDR1 MNHEY, CDR2 SVGAGI. This CDR3 region has 19 residues. Trimming took 3 bases from V and 0 from J; bases not matched to a gene: 14. CDR3 coding DNA: TGTGCCAGCAGTTATTTCCGGGACAGGACCGTGATTAGCACAGATACGCAGTATTTT. Translated: CASSYFRDRTVISTDTQYF.

The CDR3 DNA reads TGCGCCAGCAGCCAACCCCCGAACCAGGGGCCCACAGATACGCAGTATTTT. It encodes CASSQPPNQGPTDTQYF. The chain is built from TRBV4-1 and TRBJ2-3, with a possible D match to TRBD1 (6 bases). Per germline, CDR1 MGHRA and CDR2 YSYEKL. This CDR3 comprises 17 residues. The germline V and J ends were trimmed by 2 bases and 2 bases, with 17 bases remaining between them.

This clonotype has ten or more counts. V is TRBV3-1 and J is TRBJ1-1; D is unclear. The CDR3 loop spans 14 amino acids. V was shortened by 3 bases and J by 1 base, with 9 bases between the two germline ends. The germline CDR1 and CDR2 sequences are LGHDT and YNNKEL (reference sequence). The CDR3 sequence is CASSHPAWNTEAFF. Written as DNA, the CDR3 is TGTGCCAGCAGCCACCCCGCATGGAACACTGAAGCTTTCTTT.

The chain couples TRBV6-2 or TRBV6-3 to TRBJ1-1; TRBD1 matches at 7 bases. Unmatched junction bases numbered 8, after V lost 2 bases and J lost 8 bases. Germline-derived CDR1 and CDR2 are MNHEY and SVGEGT. The CDR3 length is 14 residues. The CDR3, as DNA: TGTGCCAGCAGTTACCCTTGGAGGGGGCAAGAAGCTTTCTTT. It codes for CASSYPWRGQEAFF.